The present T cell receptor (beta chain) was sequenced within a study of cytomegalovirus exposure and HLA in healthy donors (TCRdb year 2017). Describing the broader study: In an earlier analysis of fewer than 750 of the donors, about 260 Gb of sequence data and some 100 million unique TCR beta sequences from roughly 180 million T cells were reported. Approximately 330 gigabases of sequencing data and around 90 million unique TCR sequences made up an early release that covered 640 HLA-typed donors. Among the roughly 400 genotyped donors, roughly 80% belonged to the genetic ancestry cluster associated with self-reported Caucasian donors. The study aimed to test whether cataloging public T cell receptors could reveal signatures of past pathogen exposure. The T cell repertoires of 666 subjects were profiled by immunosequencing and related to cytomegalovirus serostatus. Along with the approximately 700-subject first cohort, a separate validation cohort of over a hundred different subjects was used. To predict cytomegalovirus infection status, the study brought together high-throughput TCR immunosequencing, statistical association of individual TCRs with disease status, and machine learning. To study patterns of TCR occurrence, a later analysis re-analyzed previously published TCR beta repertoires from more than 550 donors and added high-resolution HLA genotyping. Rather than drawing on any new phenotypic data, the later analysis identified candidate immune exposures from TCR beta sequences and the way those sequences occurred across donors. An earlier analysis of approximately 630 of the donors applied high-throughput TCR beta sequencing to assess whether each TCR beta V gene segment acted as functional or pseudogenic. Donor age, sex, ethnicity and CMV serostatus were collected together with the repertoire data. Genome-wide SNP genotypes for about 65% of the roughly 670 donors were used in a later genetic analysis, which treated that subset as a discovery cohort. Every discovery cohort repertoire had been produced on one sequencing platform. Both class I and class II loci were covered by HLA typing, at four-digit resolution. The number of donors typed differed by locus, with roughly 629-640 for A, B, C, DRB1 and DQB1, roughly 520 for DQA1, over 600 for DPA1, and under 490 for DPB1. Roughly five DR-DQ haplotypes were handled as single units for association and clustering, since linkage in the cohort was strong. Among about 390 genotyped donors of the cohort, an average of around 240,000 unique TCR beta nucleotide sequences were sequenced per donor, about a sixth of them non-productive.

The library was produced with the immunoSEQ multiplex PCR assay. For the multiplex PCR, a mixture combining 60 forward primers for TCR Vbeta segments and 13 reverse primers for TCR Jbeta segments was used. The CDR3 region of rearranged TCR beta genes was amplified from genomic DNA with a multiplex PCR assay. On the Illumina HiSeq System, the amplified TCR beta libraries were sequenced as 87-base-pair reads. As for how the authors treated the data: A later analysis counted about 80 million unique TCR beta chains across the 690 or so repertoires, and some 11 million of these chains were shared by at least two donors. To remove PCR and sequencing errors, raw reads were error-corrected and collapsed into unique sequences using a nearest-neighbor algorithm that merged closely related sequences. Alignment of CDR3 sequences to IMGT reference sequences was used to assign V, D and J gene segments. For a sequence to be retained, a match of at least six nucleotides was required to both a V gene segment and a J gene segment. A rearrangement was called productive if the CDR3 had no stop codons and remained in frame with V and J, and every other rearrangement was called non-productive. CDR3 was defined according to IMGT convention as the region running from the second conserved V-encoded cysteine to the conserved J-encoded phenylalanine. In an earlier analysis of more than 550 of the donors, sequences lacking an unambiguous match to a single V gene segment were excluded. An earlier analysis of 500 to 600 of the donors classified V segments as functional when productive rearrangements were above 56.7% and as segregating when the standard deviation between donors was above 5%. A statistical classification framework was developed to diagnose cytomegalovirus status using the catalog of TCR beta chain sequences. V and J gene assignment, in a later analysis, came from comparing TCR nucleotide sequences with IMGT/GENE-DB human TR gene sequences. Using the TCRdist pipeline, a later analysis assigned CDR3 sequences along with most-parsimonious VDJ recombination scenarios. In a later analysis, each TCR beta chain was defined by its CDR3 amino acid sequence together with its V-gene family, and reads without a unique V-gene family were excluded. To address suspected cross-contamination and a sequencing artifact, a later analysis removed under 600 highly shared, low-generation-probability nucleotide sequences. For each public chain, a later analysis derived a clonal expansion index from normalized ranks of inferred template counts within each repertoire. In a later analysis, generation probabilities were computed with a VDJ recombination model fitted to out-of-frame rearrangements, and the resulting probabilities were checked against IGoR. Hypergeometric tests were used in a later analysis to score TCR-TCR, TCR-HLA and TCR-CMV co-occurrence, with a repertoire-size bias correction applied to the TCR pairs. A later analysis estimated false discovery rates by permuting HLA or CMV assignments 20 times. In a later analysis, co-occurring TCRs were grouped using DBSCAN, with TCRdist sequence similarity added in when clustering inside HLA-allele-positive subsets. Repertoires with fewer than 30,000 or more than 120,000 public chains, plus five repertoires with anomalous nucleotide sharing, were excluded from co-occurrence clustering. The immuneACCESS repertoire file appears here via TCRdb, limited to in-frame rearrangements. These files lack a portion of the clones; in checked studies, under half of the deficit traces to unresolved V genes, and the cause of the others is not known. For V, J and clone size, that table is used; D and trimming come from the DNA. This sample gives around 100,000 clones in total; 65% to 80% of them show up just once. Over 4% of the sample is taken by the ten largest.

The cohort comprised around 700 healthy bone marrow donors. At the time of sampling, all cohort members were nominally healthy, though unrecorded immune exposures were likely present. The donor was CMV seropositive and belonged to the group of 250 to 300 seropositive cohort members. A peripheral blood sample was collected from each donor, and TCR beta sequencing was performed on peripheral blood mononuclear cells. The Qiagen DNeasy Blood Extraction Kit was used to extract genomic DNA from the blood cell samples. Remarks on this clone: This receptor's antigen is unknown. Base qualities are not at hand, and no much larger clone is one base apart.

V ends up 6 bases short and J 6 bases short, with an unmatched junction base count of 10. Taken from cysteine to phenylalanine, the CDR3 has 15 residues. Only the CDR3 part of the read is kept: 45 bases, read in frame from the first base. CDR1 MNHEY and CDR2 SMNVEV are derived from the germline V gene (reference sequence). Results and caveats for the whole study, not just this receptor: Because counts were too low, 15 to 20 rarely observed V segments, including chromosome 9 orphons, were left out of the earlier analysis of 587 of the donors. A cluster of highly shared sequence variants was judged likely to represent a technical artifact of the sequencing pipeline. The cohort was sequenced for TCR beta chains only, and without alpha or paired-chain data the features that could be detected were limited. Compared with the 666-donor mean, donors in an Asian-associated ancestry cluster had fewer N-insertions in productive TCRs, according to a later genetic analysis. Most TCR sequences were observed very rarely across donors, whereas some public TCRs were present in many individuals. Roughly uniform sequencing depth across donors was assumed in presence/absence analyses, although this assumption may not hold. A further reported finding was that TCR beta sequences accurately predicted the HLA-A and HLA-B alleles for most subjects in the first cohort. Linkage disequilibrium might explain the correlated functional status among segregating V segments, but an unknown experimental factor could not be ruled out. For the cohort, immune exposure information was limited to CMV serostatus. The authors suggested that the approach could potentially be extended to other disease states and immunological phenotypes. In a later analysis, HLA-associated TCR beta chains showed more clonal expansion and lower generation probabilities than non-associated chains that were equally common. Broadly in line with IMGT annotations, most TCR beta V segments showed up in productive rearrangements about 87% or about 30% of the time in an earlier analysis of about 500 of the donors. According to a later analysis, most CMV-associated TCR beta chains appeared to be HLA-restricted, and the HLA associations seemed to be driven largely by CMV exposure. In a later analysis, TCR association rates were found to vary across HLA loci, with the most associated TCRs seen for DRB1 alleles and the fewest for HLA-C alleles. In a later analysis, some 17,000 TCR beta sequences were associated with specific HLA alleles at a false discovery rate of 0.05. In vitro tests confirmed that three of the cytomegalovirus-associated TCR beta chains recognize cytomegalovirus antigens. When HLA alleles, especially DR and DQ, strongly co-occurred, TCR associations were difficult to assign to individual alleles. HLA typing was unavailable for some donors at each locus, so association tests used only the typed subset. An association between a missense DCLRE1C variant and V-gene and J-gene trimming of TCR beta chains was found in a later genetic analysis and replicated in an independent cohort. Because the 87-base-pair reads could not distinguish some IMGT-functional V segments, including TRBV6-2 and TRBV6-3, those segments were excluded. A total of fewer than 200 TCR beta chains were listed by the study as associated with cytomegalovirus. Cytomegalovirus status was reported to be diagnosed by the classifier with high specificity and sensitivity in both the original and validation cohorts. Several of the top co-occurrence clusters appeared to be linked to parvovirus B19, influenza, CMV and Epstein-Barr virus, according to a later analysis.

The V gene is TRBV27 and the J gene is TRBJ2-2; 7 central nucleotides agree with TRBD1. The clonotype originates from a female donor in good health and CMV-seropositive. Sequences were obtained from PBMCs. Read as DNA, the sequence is TGTGCCAGCAGACGAAGGGACAGCCCGGCCGGGGAGCTGTTTTTT. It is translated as CASRRRDSPAGELFF.